This TCR beta chain was captured in a study of technical replicates of blood from several donors. Using immunoSEQ multiplex PCR, the repertoire was profiled, and TCRdb retains in-frame clones only, with some absent. The table includes about 75,000 clones, around 97% detected once. This CDR3 is 12 amino acids long. V was pared by 6 bases and J by 0 bases, with 6 bases between. The germline gives CDR1 MNHEY, CDR2 SMNVEV (reference sequence). The source of this sequence is a human donor in good health. The sample comprised T cells isolated from PBMCs. This rearrangement joins TRBV27 to TRBJ2-7; D gene unclear. The DNA for the CDR3 is TGTGCCAGCAGACGGAGCTCCTACGAGCAGTACTTC. Translated, it gives CASRRSSYEQYF.